A single T cell receptor (beta chain) is shown here with its context. As yet, its antigen is unknown. 13 Jbeta primers and 60 Vbeta primers were used for the PCR. Libraries were prepared by immunoSEQ multiplex PCR; TCRdb keeps only in-frame clonotypes and omits some of them. Among about 160,000 clones listed, roughly 77% were seen once. This specimen comes from a study of cytomegalovirus exposure and HLA in healthy donors. CDR1 is MNHNY, CDR2 SVGAGI, per germline (reference sequence). The CDR3 contains 16 residues. V shed 2 bases, J shed 2 bases, and the junction held 1 base outside the gene matches. General study results and limits: An analysis was carried out at a later point. It showed that HLA-associated TCR beta chains were more clonally expanded than equally common non-associated chains.

This sequence originates from a woman aged 18-29 years in good health and CMV-seronegative. The chain recombines TRBV6-6 with TRBJ1-6; 9 nucleotides agree with TRBD1. Sequencing was carried out using PBMCs. The CDR3 DNA sequence: TGTGCCAGCAGTTACGGACAGGGGACCTATAATTCACCCCTCCACTTT. It translates to CASSYGQGTYNSPLHF.